The 21 T cell receptor beta chains listed next were all sequenced from one sample in a study of T-cell memory formation after mild COVID-19. Each CDR3 protein is one row after TCRdb ran MiXCR on the 5' RACE reads. Among about 320,000 distinct CDR3 sequences listed, around an eighth were seen once. Sequencing was carried out using PBMCs or a T cell subset sorted from them (not recorded which). Receptors originate from a man between 18 and 35 years old who had mild COVID-19 (a few samples of this study predate the infection). Cell type and time point are not known.

This clonotype was observed at least ten times. CDR3 amino acids: CAIRKTDNEQFF. The CDR3 DNA reads as TGTGCCATCAGGAAGACAGACAATGAGCAGTTCTTC. The chain employs TRBV10-3 and TRBJ2-1; perhaps TRBD1 as D (5 bases). CDR1 is ENHRY and CDR2 is SYGVKD in the germline V gene. The V end was cut by 6 bases, the J end by 5 bases, with 8 bases between. The CDR3 runs to 12 residues.

This clonotype was picked up a small number of times. V usage is TRBV18 and J usage is TRBJ2-5; perhaps TRBD2 as D (5 bases). The germline V gene has CDR1 KGHSH and CDR2 LQKENI. This CDR3 contains 14 residues. V was cut by 2 bases and J by 5 bases, with 12 bases left in between. The CDR3 DNA reads TGTGCCAGCTCACCAGGTGGACTGCTGGAGACCCAGTACTTC. Residues: CASSPGGLLETQYF.

This clonotype was counted between two and nine times. The chain joins TRBV6-2 or TRBV6-3 to TRBJ1-6; 7 bases match TRBD1. CDR3 length: 15 amino acids. The V and J ends lost 8 bases and 5 bases, in that order; junction bases with no gene match: 9. Germline-derived CDR1 and CDR2 are MNHEY and SVGEGT. CDR3: CASGQARGNNSPLHF. The CDR3 DNA sequence: TGTGCCAGCGGACAGGCGAGGGGGAATAATTCACCCCTCCACTTT.

This clonotype was observed at least ten times. The chain employs TRBV18 and TRBJ2-3; no reliable D call. Germline V gene lookup returns CDR1 KGHSH and CDR2 LQKENI. The CDR3 is made up of 13 amino acids. V dropped 1 base and J dropped 0 bases, with 2 bases sitting between them. As DNA, the CDR3 is TGTGCCAGCTCACCACTTAGCACAGATACGCAGTATTTT. Translation gives CASSPLSTDTQYF.

This chain uses TRBV12-3 or TRBV12-4 with TRBJ1-1; no reliable D call. CDR3 length: 12 residues. With 7 bases removed from V and 5 bases from J, the gap between germline ends came to 11 bases. The CDR3 region is CASTIEGTEAFF. For the CDR3, the DNA is TGTGCCAGCACCATAGAAGGGACTGAAGCTTTCTTT.

This clonotype was observed a handful of times. The rearrangement links TRBV6-5 to TRBJ2-1, with 9 bases identical to TRBD2. V shed 6 bases and J 8 bases; nucleotides not matched to a gene: 14. The germline V gene has CDR1 MNHEY and CDR2 SVGAGI. CDR3 length: 16 residues. The CDR3 DNA reads TGTGCCAGCAGCCACCTTGGGGCGGGGGGGAGTGATGAGCAGTTCTTC. It codes for CASSHLGAGGSDEQFF.

As for this clonotype: This likely comes from a read error, as the CDR3 has no conserved phenylalanine or tryptophan at its end. The DNA is left out, because the CDR3 cannot be placed on it with certainty; the CDR3 is given as TCRdb lists it. V usage is TRBV5-1 and J usage is TRBJ1-5. The CDR3 contains 8 residues when both ends are counted. Germline V gene data show CDR1 as SGHRS and CDR2 as YFSETQ. The CDR3 loop reads CASSPGII.

This chain joins TRBV7-2 and TRBJ1-1; a weak D match, TRBD1 (5 bases). V lost 5 bases, J lost 5 bases, and 12 bases lay in between. Germline CDR1 and CDR2: SGHTA and FQGNSA. This CDR3 is 13 amino acids long. The CDR3 DNA reads TGTGCCAGCAGCCTCGGGGGTTGGACTGAAGCTTTCTTT. This codes for CASSLGGWTEAFF.

V gene TRBV4-2 combines with J gene TRBJ2-3; TRBD2 matches at 11 bases. CDR1 and CDR2 (germline): LGHNA, YNFKEQ. After removal of 0 bases from V and 1 base from J, the junction contained 3 bases not matched to a gene. The CDR3 consists of 17 residues. The CDR3 region has the DNA TGTGCCAGCAGCCAAGATCAGACTAGCGGGGGCACAGATACGCAGTATTTT. Its protein product is CASSQDQTSGGTDTQYF.

This clonotype has more than one count but fewer than ten. Here the CDR3 DNA reads TGCAGTGCTTCTCCCGGGGCATCCTATAATTCACCCCTCCACTTT. It yields the protein CSASPGASYNSPLHF. The rearrangement links TRBV20-1 to TRBJ1-6; the D gene is possibly TRBD1 (5 bases). The CDR3 is 15 residues long. Germline V gene lookup returns CDR1 DFQATT and CDR2 SNEGSKA (reference sequence). The V and J ends lost 5 bases and 1 base respectively, with 12 bases between them.

This clonotype has more than one count but fewer than ten. This chain uses TRBV7-9 with TRBJ1-2; tentatively, D is TRBD1 (6 bases). V was trimmed by 5 bases and J by 8 bases, leaving 12 bases between them. There are 12 residues in the CDR3. Looked up from germline, CDR1 is SEHNR and CDR2 is FQNEAQ (reference sequence). The CDR3 nucleotides are TGTGCCAGCAGCGTTACAGGGCGAGGCTACACCTTC. Encoded protein: CASSVTGRGYTF.

The CDR3 protein is CASSLRTGANQPQHF. In DNA, the CDR3 is TGTGCCAGCAGTCTTAGGACAGGGGCAAATCAGCCCCAGCATTTT. This chain uses TRBV6-1 with TRBJ1-5; 9 nucleotides line up with TRBD1. Germline CDR1 MNHNS, CDR2 SASEGT. The CDR3 covers 15 residues. V gave up 5 bases and J gave up 4 bases; unmatched junction bases: 6.

This chain joins TRBV7-9 and TRBJ2-1; D is perhaps TRBD2 (6 bases). CDR1 is SEHNR, CDR2 FQNEAQ, per germline (reference sequence). Trimming pared 4 bases from V and 8 bases from J, leaving 15 bases between. The length of the CDR3 is 14 residues. The DNA for the CDR3 is TGTGCCAGCAGCTACCCCGGGACTGGGGATGAGCAGTTCTTC. Amino acids: CASSYPGTGDEQFF.

This clonotype was seen a few times. The chain employs TRBV6-2 or TRBV6-3 and TRBJ1-1, with D uncertain. The germline V and J ends were trimmed by 2 bases and 5 bases, with 9 bases remaining between them. Germline-derived CDR1 and CDR2 are MNHEY and SVGEGT. The CDR3 totals 13 residues. This chain's CDR3 is CASSYPARTEAFF. In DNA form, the CDR3 reads TGTGCCAGCAGTTACCCGGCGAGAACTGAAGCTTTCTTT.

Many counts were recorded for this clonotype. This rearrangement joins TRBV5-1 to TRBJ2-5; D remains unclear. Germline values: CDR1 SGHRS, CDR2 YFSETQ. The CDR3 has 13 amino acids. Trimming cost V 0 bases and J 3 bases, with 6 bases left between them. CDR3 residues: CASSLGSEETQYF. The CDR3 region has the DNA TGCGCCAGCAGCTTGGGCTCAGAAGAGACCCAGTACTTC. The full variable domain, with the rest looked up from reference TRBV5-1 and TRBJ2-5, is KAGVTQTPRYLIKTRGQQVTLSCSPISGHRSVSWYQQTPGQGLQFLFEYFSETQRNKGNFPGRFSGRQFSNSRSEMNVSTLELGDSALYLCASSLGSEETQYFGPGTRLLVL.

This clonotype was recorded at least ten times. The chain couples TRBV4-2 to TRBJ1-1; D might be TRBD1 (6 bases). Trimming removed 4 bases from V and 6 bases from J, with 12 bases in between. Germline V gives CDR1 LGHNA, CDR2 YNFKEQ. The CDR3 consists of 13 residues. The CDR3 here is CASSPHREAEAFF. The CDR3, as DNA: TGTGCCAGCAGCCCTCACAGGGAGGCTGAAGCTTTCTTT.

The chain has TRBV9 and TRBJ2-7; perhaps TRBD1 as D (6 bases). Germline lookup yields CDR1 SGDLS and CDR2 YYNGEE. The CDR3 loop spans 12 amino acids. With 0 bases removed from V and 6 bases from J, the gap between germline ends came to 7 bases. The CDR3 DNA is TGTGCCAGCAGCGTAGGAGGGGGCGAGCAGTACTTC. Translating it yields CASSVGGGEQYF.

This clonotype occurred a few times. The chain uses TRBV6-1 and TRBJ2-2, with TRBD1 as a possible D gene (6 bases). The CDR3 spans 13 residues. Germline V CDR1 and CDR2: MNHNS, SASEGT. The ends were cut back, 8 bases at V and 7 bases at J, with 14 bases in the middle. This CDR3 is CASGGRRGGELFF. The CDR3 DNA reads as TGTGCCAGCGGGGGCCGCAGGGGCGGGGAGCTGTTTTTT.

This CDR3 reads CASSLKGETQYF. Written as DNA, the CDR3 is TGTGCCAGCAGTTTGAAGGGAGAGACCCAGTACTTC. This chain uses TRBV12-3 or TRBV12-4 with TRBJ2-5; no clear D gene. This CDR3 is 12 amino acids long. Trimming stripped 3 bases from V and 4 bases from J, with 6 bases between.

This clonotype appeared a few times. V is TRBV6-5 and J is TRBJ1-2; the D gene is possibly TRBD1 (6 bases). Germline V gene sequence: CDR1 MNHEY, CDR2 SVGAGI. V was shortened by 5 bases and J by 3 bases, with 13 bases between the two germline ends. This CDR3 has 14 amino acids. The CDR3 DNA reads as TGTGCCAGCAGTACGCGACAGGACCACTATGGCTACACCTTC. The encoded protein is CASSTRQDHYGYTF.

This clonotype showed up many times. The chain joins TRBV7-8 to TRBJ2-7, with TRBD1 as a possible D gene (6 bases). V was shortened by 3 bases and J by 2 bases, with 8 bases between the two germline ends. The CDR3 has 13 residues. Germline V gene data show CDR1 as SGHVS and CDR2 as FQNEAQ. CDR3 region: CASSFTGTYEQYV. The CDR3 DNA follows: TGTGCCAGCAGCTTTACAGGGACCTACGAGCAGTACGTC.